The present T cell receptor (beta chain) was sequenced within a study of sequential checkpoint blockade in melanoma. Study in general: Arm A got nivolumab then ipilimumab; arm B the reverse, 1:1. Under 25 patients had matched tumor biopsies before treatment and at week 13 after nivolumab or ipilimumab alone.

Germline loops: CDR1 MNHGY, CDR2 SAAAGT. The CDR3 contains 12 residues. V was cut by 5 bases and J by 0 bases, with 3 bases left in between. TCRdb's table, derived via immunoSEQ multiplex PCR, lists solely in-frame clones and lacks some. The sample shows about 37,000 clones, roughly 32% of them seen only once. Noted treatment: randomized to nivolumab then ipilimumab (arm A) or the reverse (arm B). None of the patients previously received DNA-damaging chemotherapy. This rearrangement joins TRBV6-8 to TRBJ2-3, with D hard to call. The receptor's source is a human donor with melanoma. Source: tumor tissue (inferred from file names), taken from a patient given nivolumab and ipilimumab in sequence. The CDR3 region is CASSQSTDTQYF. In nucleotides, the CDR3 is TGTGCCAGCAGTCAAAGCACAGATACGCAGTATTTT.